Presented here are 10 T cell receptor beta chains from one specimen sequenced in a study of blood T cell repertoires in COVID-19. Some clones are missing from TCRdb's copy, which holds only in-frame ones; the method was immunoSEQ multiplex PCR. The table includes about 170,000 clones, roughly 86% detected once. The sequencing sample was made of peripheral blood. All receptors derive from a woman aged 80 or over with COVID-19, enrolled during active disease.

This clone was seen a few times. The V gene is TRBV24-1, the J gene TRBJ2-7; TRBD1 matches 7 bases. The V segment lost 1 base and the J segment 5 bases; nucleotides outside the gene matches: 4. Germline CDR1 and CDR2: KGHDR and SFDVKD. This CDR3 comprises 14 residues. As DNA, the CDR3 is TGTGCCACCAGTGATTTTGGACAGGCCCACGAGCAGTACTTC. Encoded protein: CATSDFGQAHEQYF.

With regard to this clone: The junction differs from germline at one of its ends, possibly a read error. The V and J genes are TRBV6-1 and TRBJ2-7; a weak D match, TRBD1 (5 bases). CDR1 is MNHNS, CDR2 SASEGT, per germline. CDR3 length: 12 residues. CDR3 region: CASSEDRRKQYF. CDR3 in DNA: TGTGCCAGCAGCGAAGACAGACGGAAGCAGTACTTC.

The chain combines TRBV5-1 with TRBJ2-2, with a tentative D call TRBD2 (5 bases). The germline V and J ends were trimmed by 1 base and 4 bases, with 11 bases remaining between them. The CDR3 length is 15 residues. From germline, CDR1 is SGHRS and CDR2 YFSETQ. The DNA for the CDR3 is TGCGCCAGCAGCTTGTCGGGGTGGTCCACCGGGGAGCTGTTTTTT. It translates to CASSLSGWSTGELFF.

The chain couples TRBV6-5 to TRBJ2-7; 12 positions match TRBD2. The V gene's germline CDR1 is MNHEY and CDR2 SVGAGI. The J segment lost 2 bases and the V segment lost 7 bases, leaving 6 bases of the junction unmatched. The CDR3 has 15 residues. This CDR3 is CASKKTSGSAYEQYF. As DNA, the CDR3 is TGTGCCAGCAAAAAGACTAGCGGGAGCGCCTACGAGCAGTACTTC.

CDR3 amino acids: CASGLRRANYGYTF. The DNA of the CDR3 is TGTGCCAGCGGACTCCGACGGGCTAACTATGGCTACACCTTC. The chain couples TRBV27 to TRBJ1-2; D unresolved. CDR3 length equals 14 residues. The germline V gene has CDR1 MNHEY and CDR2 SMNVEV (reference sequence). Between the trimmed V and J ends, which lost 8 bases and 0 bases, there was a span of 13 bases.

This clone has just a few counts. V usage is TRBV3-1 (or the pseudogene TRBV3-2) and J usage is TRBJ2-7; TRBD1 is a possible D gene (5 bases). The germline gives CDR1 LGHDT, CDR2 YNNKEL (reference sequence). There are 11 residues in the CDR3. The germline V and J ends were trimmed by 8 bases and 2 bases, with 7 bases remaining between them. CDR3 coding DNA: TGTGCCAGCGGACACACCTACGAGCAGTACTTC. Its protein product is CASGHTYEQYF.

The rearrangement links TRBV6-1 to TRBJ2-2, with 10 bases fitting TRBD1. The V segment lost 6 bases and the J segment 7 bases; nucleotides outside the gene matches: 2. Germline lookup yields CDR1 MNHNS and CDR2 SASEGT. The CDR3 has 13 amino acids. The CDR3 loop reads CASSDRGRGELFF. The CDR3 DNA reads as TGTGCCAGCAGCGACAGGGGGCGCGGGGAGCTGTTTTTT.

CDR3 region: CASSVAGEMRYTDTQYF. The CDR3, as DNA: TGTGCCAGCAGCGTGGCAGGGGAGATGCGTTACACAGATACGCAGTATTTT. The chain joins TRBV9 to TRBJ2-3, with D possibly TRBD1 on 6 matching bases. This CDR3 has 17 amino acids. Looked up from germline, CDR1 is SGDLS and CDR2 is YYNGEE. Deletions cut 2 bases from V and 2 bases from J, with 18 bases between.

This CDR3 is CASSFLALTEAFF. The DNA of the CDR3 is TGTGCCAGCAGTTTTCTGGCTCTCACTGAAGCTTTCTTT. The gene calls are TRBV27 and TRBJ1-1; D not resolved. V lost 3 bases and J 4 bases, leaving 9 bases between the germline ends. The germline V gene encodes CDR1 MNHEY and CDR2 SMNVEV (reference sequence). The CDR3 is made up of 13 amino acids.

Here the CDR3 reads CASSPLTASWTGNYEQYF. CDR3 nucleotides: TGTGCCAGCAGTCCCCTAACTGCGTCGTGGACAGGGAACTACGAGCAGTACTTC. This rearrangement joins TRBV27 to TRBJ2-7; 8 positions match TRBD1. This CDR3 has 18 residues. Germline CDR1 and CDR2: MNHEY and SMNVEV (reference sequence). V lost 5 bases and J lost 3; bases outside the gene matches: 18.